A few counts support the clone carrying this TCR beta chain. The antigen is undetermined. This specimen comes from a study of T cell responses to AZD1222 COVID-19 vaccine. Study-wide background: Both about-4-week and about-12-week second-dose recipients were combined.

The protocol was immunoSEQ multiplex PCR, while the TCRdb copy is restricted to in-frame clones and leaves out a portion. The sample has approximately 140,000 clones, 90% seen once. General study results and limits: Seropositive AZD1222 recipients at baseline numbered only five to seven. Spike-specific TCR breadth and depth rose after two AZD1222 doses. Among spike-specific TCRs, nearly half reportedly target unmutated variant regions.

This specimen was peripheral blood, taken on day 0 of AZD1222 vaccination. The TCR originated in an adult in good health.

The CDR3 DNA sequence: TGTGCCAGCAGCCAAGTCCCTAGCGGGAGGCCGAACACCGGGGAGCTGTTTTTT. Protein: CASSQVPSGRPNTGELFF. The chain recombines TRBV3-1 (or the pseudogene TRBV3-2) with TRBJ2-2; 11 positions match TRBD2. Trimming cost V 1 base and J 0 bases; bases outside gene matches: 4. This CDR3 comprises 18 residues. The germline CDR1 and CDR2 sequences are LGHDT and YNNKEL (reference sequence).